This entry concerns a single TCR beta chain. The data originate from a study of shared clonotypes between healthy human individuals. Measured with immunoSEQ multiplex PCR; TCRdb has only the in-frame clones, and not every one. The sample includes more than 1,200,000 clones, 97% to 99% of them seen just once. Source material: naive CD4+ T cells sorted from blood. Subset meaning: CD45RA+ positively selected. This receptor was taken from a young man in good health.

DNA of the CDR3: TGCAGCGTTGAAGATCTCCCGGGCAAGGTATCTGGCTACACCTTC. It codes for CSVEDLPGKVSGYTF. The chain recombines TRBV29-1 with TRBJ1-2; D is uncertain. V was cut by 0 bases and J by 7 bases, with 18 bases left in between. Germline lookup yields CDR1 SQVTM and CDR2 ANQGSEA. The CDR3 runs to 15 residues.